This T cell receptor beta chain was obtained from a study of OX40 agonist ivuxolimab in advanced cancers. Study-level findings and limits: At 0.1 to 3.0 mg/kg, clonal expansion of CD4+ and CD8+ blood T cells had occurred by week 6. The mean number of expanded clones was higher in CD8+ T cells than in CD4+. People who partly responded at 0.1-3.0 mg/kg had some of the least clonal expansion seen.

V dropped 5 bases and J dropped 5; count of bases not matched to a gene: 18. Germline lookup yields CDR1 SEHNR and CDR2 FQNEAQ (reference sequence). The CDR3 is 18 residues long. Points on this clone: The antigen remains undetermined.

The table came from immunoSEQ multiplex PCR; TCRdb's copy has only in-frame clones and leaves some out. The data contain approximately 60,000 clones, around 90% of them singletons. The sample here was CD4+ or CD8+ T cells sorted from blood, taken in a trial of the OX40 agonist ivuxolimab. V usage is TRBV7-9 and J usage is TRBJ1-2, with TRBD1 identical over 9 bases. This TCR was recovered from an adult with an advanced solid tumor such as melanoma, head and neck, liver or kidney cancer. The CDR3 loop is CASSLLGQGRLANYGYTF. The DNA for the CDR3 is TGTGCCAGCAGCCTACTCGGACAGGGGAGGCTCGCGAATTATGGCTACACCTTC.